Described below is a single T cell receptor (beta chain) sequence and its context. These data are taken from a study of HIV-infected patients and healthy controls. Roughly three months, about 14 weeks, into antiretroviral therapy, follow-up blood was collected. The repertoire came from unfractionated whole blood and reflected all unsorted peripheral T cells. Alpha and beta constant-region primers primed reverse transcription of around 500 ng RNA. Each of the alpha and beta chains got its own library through chain-specific third strand synthesis with indices. Two random hexamers, added before amplification and joined, formed each molecule's 12-nucleotide barcode. Each CDR3 protein is one row after TCRdb ran MiXCR on the 5' RACE reads. The profile covers about 10,000 distinct CDR3 sequences, with roughly 5.7% appearing a single time and 25% to 35% taken by the ten largest. V dropped 4 bases and J dropped 5 bases, with 15 bases sitting between them. CDR1 is SGHVS and CDR2 is FNYEAQ in the germline V gene. The CDR3 is made up of 15 amino acids.

This specimen consisted of blood, obtained during antiretroviral therapy. V gene TRBV7-6 combines with J gene TRBJ2-1; D is ambiguous. The receptor comes from an adult with HIV infection. The donor label of this sample is uncertain. The CDR3: CASSYQQAKNNEQFF. The CDR3 DNA reads TGTGCCAGCAGCTACCAGCAGGCTAAAAACAATGAGCAGTTCTTC. Full variable domain (rest looked up from reference TRBV7-6 and TRBJ2-1): GAGVSQSPRYKVTKRGQDVALRCDPISGHVSLYWYRQALGQGPEFLTYFNYEAQQDKSGLPNDRFSAERPEGSISTLTIQRTEQRDSAMYRCASSYQQAKNNEQFFGPGTRLTVL.